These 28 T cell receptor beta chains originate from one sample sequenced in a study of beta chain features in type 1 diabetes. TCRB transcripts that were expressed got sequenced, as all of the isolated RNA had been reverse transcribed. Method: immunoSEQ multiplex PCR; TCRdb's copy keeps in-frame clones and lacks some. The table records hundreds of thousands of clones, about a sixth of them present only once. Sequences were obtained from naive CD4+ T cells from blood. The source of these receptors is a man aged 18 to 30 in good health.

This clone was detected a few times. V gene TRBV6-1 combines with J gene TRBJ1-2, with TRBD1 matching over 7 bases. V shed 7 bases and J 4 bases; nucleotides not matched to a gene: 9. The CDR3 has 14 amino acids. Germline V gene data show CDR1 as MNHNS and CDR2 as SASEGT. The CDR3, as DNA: TGTGCCAGCACCCTTACCGGGACAGTCTATGGCTACACCTTC. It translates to CASTLTGTVYGYTF.

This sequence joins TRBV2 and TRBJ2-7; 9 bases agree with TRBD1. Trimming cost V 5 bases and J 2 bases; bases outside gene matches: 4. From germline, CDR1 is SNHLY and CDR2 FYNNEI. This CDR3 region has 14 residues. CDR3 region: CASSPDRGTYEQYF. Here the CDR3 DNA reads TGTGCCAGCAGTCCGGACAGGGGAACCTACGAGCAGTACTTC. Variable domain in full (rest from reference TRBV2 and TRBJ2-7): EPEVTQTPSHQVTQMGQEVILRCVPISNHLYFYWYRQILGQKVEFLVSFYNNEISEKSEIFDDQFSVERPDGSNFTLKIRSTKLEDSAMYFCASSPDRGTYEQYFGPGTRLTVT.

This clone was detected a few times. The CDR3 loop is CASSPRTTTTYEQYF. CDR3 sequence (DNA): TGTGCCAGCAGTCCCAGGACAACTACTACTTACGAGCAGTACTTC. This rearrangement joins TRBV27 to TRBJ2-7, with D possibly TRBD1 on 5 matching bases. CDR3 length: 15 amino acids. The ends were cut back, 5 bases at V and 4 bases at J, with 18 bases in the middle. CDR1 is MNHEY, CDR2 SMNVEV, per germline (reference sequence).

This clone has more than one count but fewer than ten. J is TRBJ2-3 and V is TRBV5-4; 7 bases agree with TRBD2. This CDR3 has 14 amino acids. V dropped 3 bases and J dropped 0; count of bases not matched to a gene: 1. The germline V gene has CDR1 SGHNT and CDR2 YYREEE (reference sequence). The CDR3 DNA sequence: TGTGCCAGCAGCTCGGGAGGCAGCACAGATACGCAGTATTTT. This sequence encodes CASSSGGSTDTQYF. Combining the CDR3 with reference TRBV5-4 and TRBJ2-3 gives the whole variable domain ETGVTQSPTHLIKTRGQQVTLRCSSQSGHNTVSWYQQALGQGPQFIFQYYREEENGRGNFPPRFSGLQFPNYSSELNVNALELDDSALYLCASSSGGSTDTQYFGPGTRLTVL.

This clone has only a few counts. The CDR3 bases are TGCAGCGTTCTCGGCGCCGGCAATCAGCCCCAGCATTTT. Protein product: CSVLGAGNQPQHF. The chain has TRBV29-1 and TRBJ1-5; D remains ambiguous. The ends were cut back, 5 bases at V and 2 bases at J, with 10 bases in the middle. This CDR3 comprises 13 residues. The germline V gene has CDR1 SQVTM and CDR2 ANQGSEA.

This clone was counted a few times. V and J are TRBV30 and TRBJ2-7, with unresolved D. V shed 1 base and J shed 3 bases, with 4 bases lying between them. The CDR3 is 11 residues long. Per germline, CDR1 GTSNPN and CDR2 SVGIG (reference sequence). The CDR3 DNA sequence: TGTGCCTGGAGTGCTAACTACGAGCAGTACTTC. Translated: CAWSANYEQYF.

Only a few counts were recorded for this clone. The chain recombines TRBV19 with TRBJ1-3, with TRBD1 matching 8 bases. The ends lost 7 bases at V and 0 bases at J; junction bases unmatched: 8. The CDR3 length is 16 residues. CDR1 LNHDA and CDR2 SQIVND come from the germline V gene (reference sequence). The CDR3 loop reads CASTTRTGSSGNTIYF. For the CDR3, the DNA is TGTGCCAGTACCACCCGGACAGGGAGCTCTGGAAACACCATATATTTT. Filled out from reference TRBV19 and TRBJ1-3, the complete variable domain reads DGGITQSPKYLFRKEGQNVTLSCEQNLNHDAMYWYRQDPGQGLRLIYYSQIVNDFQKGDIAEGYSVSREKKESFPLTVTSAQKNPTAFYLCASTTRTGSSGNTIYFGEGSWLTVV.

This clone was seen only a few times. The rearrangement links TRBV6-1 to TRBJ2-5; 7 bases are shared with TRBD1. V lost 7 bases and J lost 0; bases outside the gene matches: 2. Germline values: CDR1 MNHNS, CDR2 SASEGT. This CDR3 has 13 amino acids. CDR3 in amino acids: CASKGQNQETQYF. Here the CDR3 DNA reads TGTGCCAGCAAGGGACAGAACCAAGAGACCCAGTACTTC.

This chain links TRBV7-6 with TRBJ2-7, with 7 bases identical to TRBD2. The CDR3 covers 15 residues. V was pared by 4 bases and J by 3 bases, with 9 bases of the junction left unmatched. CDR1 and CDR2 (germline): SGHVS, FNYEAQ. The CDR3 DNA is TGTGCCAGCAGCTCACAGACTAGCTTCATCTACGAGCAGTACTTC. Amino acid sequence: CASSSQTSFIYEQYF.

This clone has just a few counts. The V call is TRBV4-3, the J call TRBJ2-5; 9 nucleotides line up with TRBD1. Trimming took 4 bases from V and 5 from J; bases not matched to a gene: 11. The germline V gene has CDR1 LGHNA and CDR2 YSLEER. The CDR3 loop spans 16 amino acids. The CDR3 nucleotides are TGCGCCAGCAGCCCCACGGTAGGGACAGGGATGGAGACCCAGTACTTC. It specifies CASSPTVGTGMETQYF.

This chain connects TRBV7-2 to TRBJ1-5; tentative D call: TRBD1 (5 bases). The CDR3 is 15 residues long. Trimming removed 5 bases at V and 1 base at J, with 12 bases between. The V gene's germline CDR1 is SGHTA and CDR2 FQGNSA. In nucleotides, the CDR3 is TGTGCCAGCAGCCTCGCCGGGACGAGCAATCAGCCCCAGCATTTT. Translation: CASSLAGTSNQPQHF.

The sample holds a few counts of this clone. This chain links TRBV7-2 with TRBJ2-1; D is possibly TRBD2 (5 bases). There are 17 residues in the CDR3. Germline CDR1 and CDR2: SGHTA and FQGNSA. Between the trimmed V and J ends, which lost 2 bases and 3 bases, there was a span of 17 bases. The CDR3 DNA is TGTGCCAGCAGCTTAAGAGCGCGGGCCAGTCTCTACAATGAGCAGTTCTTC. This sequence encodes CASSLRARASLYNEQFF.

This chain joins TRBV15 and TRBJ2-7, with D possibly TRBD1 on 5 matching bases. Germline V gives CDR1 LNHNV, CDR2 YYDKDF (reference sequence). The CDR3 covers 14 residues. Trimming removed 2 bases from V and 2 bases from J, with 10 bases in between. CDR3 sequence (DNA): TGTGCCACCAGCAGACCAGGGTCCCCCTACGAGCAGTACTTC. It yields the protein CATSRPGSPYEQYF. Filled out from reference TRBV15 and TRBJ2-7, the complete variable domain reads DAMVIQNPRYQVTQFGKPVTLSCSQTLNHNVMYWYQQKSSQAPKLLFHYYDKDFNNEADTPDNFQSRRPNTSFCFLDIRSPGLGDTAMYLCATSRPGSPYEQYFGPGTRLTVT.

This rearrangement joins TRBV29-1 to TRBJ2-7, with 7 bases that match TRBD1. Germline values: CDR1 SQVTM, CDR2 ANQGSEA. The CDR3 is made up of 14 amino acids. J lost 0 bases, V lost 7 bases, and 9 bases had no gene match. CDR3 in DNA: TGCAGCGCCTCCGGGACAGCCAGCTCCTACGAGCAGTACTTC. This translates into CSASGTASSYEQYF.

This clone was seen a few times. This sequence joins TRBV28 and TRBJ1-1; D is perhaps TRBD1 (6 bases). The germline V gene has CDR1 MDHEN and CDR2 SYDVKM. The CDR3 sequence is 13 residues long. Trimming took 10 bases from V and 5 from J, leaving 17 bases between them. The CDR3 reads CATLPGEGTEAFF. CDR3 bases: TGTGCCACCCTCCCAGGGGAGGGGACTGAAGCTTTCTTT. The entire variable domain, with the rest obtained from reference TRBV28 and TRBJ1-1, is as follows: DVKVTQSSRYLVKRTGEKVFLECVQDMDHENMFWYRQDPGLGLRLIYFSYDVKMKEKGDIPEGYSVSREKKERFSLILESASTNQTSMYLCATLPGEGTEAFFGQGTRLTVV.

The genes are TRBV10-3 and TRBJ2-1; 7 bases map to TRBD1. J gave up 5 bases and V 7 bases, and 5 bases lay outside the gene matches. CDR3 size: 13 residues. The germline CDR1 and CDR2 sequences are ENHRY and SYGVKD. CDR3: CAIKRDSNNEQFF. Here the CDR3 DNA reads TGTGCCATCAAAAGGGACAGCAACAATGAGCAGTTCTTC.

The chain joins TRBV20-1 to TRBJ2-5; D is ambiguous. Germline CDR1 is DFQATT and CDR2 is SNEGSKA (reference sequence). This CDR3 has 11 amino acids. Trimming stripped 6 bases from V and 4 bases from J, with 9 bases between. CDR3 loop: CSAAMAETQYF. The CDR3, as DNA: TGCAGTGCCGCCATGGCAGAGACCCAGTACTTC.

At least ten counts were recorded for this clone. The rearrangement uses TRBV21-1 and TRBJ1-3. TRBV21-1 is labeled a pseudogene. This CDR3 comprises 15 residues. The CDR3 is CASSKDGSSGNTIYF. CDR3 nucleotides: TGTGCCAGCAGCAAAGATGGGAGCTCTGGAAACACCATATATTTT.

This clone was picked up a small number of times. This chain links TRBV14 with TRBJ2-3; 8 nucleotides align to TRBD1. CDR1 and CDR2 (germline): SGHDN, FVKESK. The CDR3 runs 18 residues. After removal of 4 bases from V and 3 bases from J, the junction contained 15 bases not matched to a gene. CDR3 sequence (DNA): TGTGCCAGCAGCCCGGGGACAGGAGAATCTCTAGGAACAGATACGCAGTATTTT. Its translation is CASSPGTGESLGTDTQYF.

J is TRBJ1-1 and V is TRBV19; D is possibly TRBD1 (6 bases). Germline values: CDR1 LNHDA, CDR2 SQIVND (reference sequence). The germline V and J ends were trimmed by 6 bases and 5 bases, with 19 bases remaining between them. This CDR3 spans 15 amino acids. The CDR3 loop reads CASRTTGILWTEAFF. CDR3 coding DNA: TGTGCCAGTAGGACTACAGGGATACTTTGGACTGAAGCTTTCTTT. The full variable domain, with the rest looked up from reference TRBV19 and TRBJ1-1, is DGGITQSPKYLFRKEGQNVTLSCEQNLNHDAMYWYRQDPGQGLRLIYYSQIVNDFQKGDIAEGYSVSREKKESFPLTVTSAQKNPTAFYLCASRTTGILWTEAFFGQGTRLTVV.

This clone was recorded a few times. Here the CDR3 DNA reads TGTGCCAGCAGCTCCACAGGGGGTCGACCCTACGAGCAGTACTTC. Residues: CASSSTGGRPYEQYF. The gene calls are TRBV7-2 and TRBJ2-7; TRBD1 matches 8 bases. Trimming cost V 4 bases and J 2 bases; bases outside gene matches: 7. Germline lookup yields CDR1 SGHTA and CDR2 FQGNSA. The CDR3 sequence is 15 residues long.

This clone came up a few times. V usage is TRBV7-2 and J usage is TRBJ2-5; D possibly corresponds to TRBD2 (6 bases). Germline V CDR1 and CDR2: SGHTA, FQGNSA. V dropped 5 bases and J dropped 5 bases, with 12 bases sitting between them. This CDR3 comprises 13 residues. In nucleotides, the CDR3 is TGTGCCAGCAGCCGGAATGGGGGGGAGACCCAGTACTTC. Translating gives CASSRNGGETQYF.

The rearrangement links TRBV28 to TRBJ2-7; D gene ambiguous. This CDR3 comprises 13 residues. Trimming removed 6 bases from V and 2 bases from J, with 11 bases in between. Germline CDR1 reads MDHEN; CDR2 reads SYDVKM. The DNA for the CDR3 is TGTGCCAGCAGAGGAACCTTTACCTACGAGCAGTACTTC. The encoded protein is CASRGTFTYEQYF.

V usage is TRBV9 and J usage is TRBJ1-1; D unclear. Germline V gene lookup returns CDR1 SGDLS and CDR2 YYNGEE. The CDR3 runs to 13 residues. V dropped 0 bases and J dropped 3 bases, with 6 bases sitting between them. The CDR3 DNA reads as TGTGCCAGCAGCGTAGGGTGGGACACTGAAGCTTTCTTT. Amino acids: CASSVGWDTEAFF. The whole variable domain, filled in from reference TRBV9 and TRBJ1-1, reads DSGVTQTPKHLITATGQRVTLRCSPRSGDLSVYWYQQSLDQGLQFLIQYYNGEERAKGNILERFSAQQFPDLHSELNLSSLELGDSALYFCASSVGWDTEAFFGQGTRLTVV.

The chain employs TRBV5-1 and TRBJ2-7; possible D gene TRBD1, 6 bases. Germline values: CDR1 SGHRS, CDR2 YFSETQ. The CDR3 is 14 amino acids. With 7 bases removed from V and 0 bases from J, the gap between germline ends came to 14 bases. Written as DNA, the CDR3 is TGCGCCAGCGCAACAGGGACGGACTCCTACGAGCAGTACTTC. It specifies CASATGTDSYEQYF.

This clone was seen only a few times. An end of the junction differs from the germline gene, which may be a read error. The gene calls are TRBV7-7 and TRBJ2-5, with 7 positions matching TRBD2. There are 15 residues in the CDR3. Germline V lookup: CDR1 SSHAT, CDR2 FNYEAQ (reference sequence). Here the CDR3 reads CASSLAGGNLETQYF. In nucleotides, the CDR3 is TGTGCTAGCAGCTTAGCCGGGGGGAACTTGGAGACCCAGTACTTC.

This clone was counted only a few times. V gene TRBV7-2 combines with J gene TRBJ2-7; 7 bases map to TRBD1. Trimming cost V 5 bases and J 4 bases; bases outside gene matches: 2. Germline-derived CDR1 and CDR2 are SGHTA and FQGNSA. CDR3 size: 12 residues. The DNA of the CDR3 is TGTGCCAGCAGCCCGACAGGGTACGAGCAGTACTTC. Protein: CASSPTGYEQYF.

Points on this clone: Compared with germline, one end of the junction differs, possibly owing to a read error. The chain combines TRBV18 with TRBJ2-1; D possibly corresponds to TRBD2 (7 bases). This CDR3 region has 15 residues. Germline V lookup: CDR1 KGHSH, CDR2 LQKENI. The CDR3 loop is CAGSRGEGRHNEQFF. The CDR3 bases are TGTGCCGGCTCTAGGGGGGAGGGCCGCCACAATGAGCAGTTCTTC.